This T cell receptor (beta chain) was identified in a study of T cell responses to AZD1222 COVID-19 vaccine. Study-level points and caveats: The CD4 TCRs associated with vaccination extended across spike and predominated at 160-218 and 743-854.

Sequencing was performed with immunoSEQ multiplex PCR; in TCRdb, only in-frame clones are kept and a portion is missing. The data show about 130,000 clones, about 90% seen once. A remark on this clone: Its antigen is unknown.

The V gene's germline CDR1 is SGHNT and CDR2 YYREEE (reference sequence). After removal of 4 bases from V and 7 bases from J, the junction contained 12 bases not matched to a gene. This CDR3 has 16 residues. The sequence came from an adult who received the AZD1222 COVID-19 vaccine. J is TRBJ2-1 and V is TRBV5-4; 9 nucleotides align to TRBD2. The source material was peripheral blood, sampled 28 days after the second AZD1222 dose. CDR3 in DNA: TGTGCCAGCAGCGTAAGCGGGAGGCGCCGTCTGAATGAGCAGTTCTTC. Its translation is CASSVSGRRRLNEQFF.